This T cell receptor beta chain was recorded in a study of cytomegalovirus exposure and HLA in healthy donors. General study findings and limits: When a later analysis compared HLA-associated TCR beta chains with equally common others, the HLA-associated chains turned out to be more clonally expanded and to have lower generation probabilities. According to the study, roughly 160 TCR beta chains were cytomegalovirus-associated. According to reports, the classifier identified cytomegalovirus status with high specificity and sensitivity.

PCR amplification relied on 60 Vbeta primers (plus 13 Jbeta primers). Here immunoSEQ multiplex PCR was the method, and the copy in TCRdb shows in-frame clones only, minus some. This table holds 100,000 to 150,000 clones, 8% to 11% found once. Germline assignment: CDR1 SGHRS and CDR2 YFSETQ. V lost 2 bases to trimming and J lost 3 bases, with 8 bases between them. This CDR3 region has 14 residues. Remarks on this clone: The antigen remains unidentified. This sample also contains other DNA sequences that code for the same CDR3.

This chain links TRBV5-1 with TRBJ1-4, with D maybe TRBD1 (6 bases). The source material was PBMCs. The receptor was derived from a woman younger than 30 in good health and CMV-seropositive. CDR3 nucleotide sequence: TGCGCCAGCAGCTTACAGGGAGCTAATGAAAAACTGTTTTTT. Translation gives CASSLQGANEKLFF.